The 27 T cell receptor beta chains below come from one sample, sequenced in a study of shared clonotypes between healthy human individuals. Only in-frame clones appear in the TCRdb table, and some are missing; sequencing was by immunoSEQ multiplex PCR. The data contain some 2,500,000 clones, 92% of them singletons. Sequenced sample: naive CD4+ T cells from PBMCs. Subset of the sample: CD45RA+ positively selected. All receptors derive from a young man in good health. Some clones in this sample may be carry-over from other donors' samples.

The CDR3 here is CASSFGFGEKLFF. Here the CDR3 DNA reads TGTGCCAGCAGCTTTGGGTTTGGTGAAAAACTGTTTTTT. The J gene is TRBJ1-4, the V gene TRBV7-3; D remains ambiguous. Germline CDR1 reads SGHTA; CDR2 reads FQGTGA. The germline V and J ends were trimmed by 3 bases and 7 bases, with 9 bases remaining between them. This CDR3 has 13 residues.

The chain links TRBV5-4 to TRBJ1-5, with 10 bases lining up with TRBD1. The germline gives CDR1 SGHNT, CDR2 YYREEE (reference sequence). With V trimmed by 0 bases and J by 6 bases, 9 bases remained unmatched. This CDR3 is 17 amino acids long. The CDR3: CASSLAGSGQGPQPQHF. Here the CDR3 DNA reads TGTGCCAGCAGCTTGGCCGGGTCGGGACAGGGGCCTCAGCCCCAGCATTTT.

The chain uses TRBV4-1 and TRBJ2-4, with D hard to call. Trimming stripped 1 base from V and 13 bases from J, with 14 bases between. Germline V CDR1 and CDR2: MGHRA, YSYEKL. The CDR3 loop spans 13 amino acids. The chain's CDR3 is CASSQAGTEPQYF. CDR3 sequence (DNA): TGCGCCAGCAGCCAAGCGGGCACGGAGCCCCAGTACTTC.

V and J are TRBV10-3 and TRBJ2-2, with 8 positions matching TRBD1. There are 16 residues in the CDR3. V trimming: 4 bases; J trimming: 5 bases; junction bases outside the gene matches: 9. Germline lookup yields CDR1 ENHRY and CDR2 SYGVKD. The CDR3 here is CAISVSAGGRTGELFF. In DNA form, the CDR3 reads TGTGCCATCAGTGTATCCGCAGGGGGCAGGACCGGGGAGCTGTTTTTT.

The chain uses TRBV5-4 and TRBJ1-2, with 8 bases identical to TRBD1. Germline-derived CDR1 and CDR2 are SGHNT and YYREEE (reference sequence). The CDR3 has 15 residues. Trimming removed 2 bases from V and 1 base from J; junction bases left unmatched: 4. The CDR3 protein is CASSFNGQGNYGYTF. The CDR3 bases are TGTGCCAGCAGCTTTAACGGACAGGGTAACTATGGCTACACCTTC.

The chain uses TRBV27 and TRBJ1-1, with a possible D match to TRBD1 (5 bases). CDR3 length: 15 amino acids. V was trimmed by 2 bases and J by 4 bases, leaving 14 bases between them. Germline V gene sequence: CDR1 MNHEY, CDR2 SMNVEV (reference sequence). CDR3 coding DNA: TGTGCCAGCAGTTTAAGGGGTCTCTCGTTCACTGAAGCTTTCTTT. Its protein is CASSLRGLSFTEAFF.

The CDR3 DNA follows: TGCAGTGCCGCCTCAGACAATGAGCAGTTCTTC. Translated, it gives CSAASDNEQFF. The chain employs TRBV20-1 and TRBJ2-1; D remains unclear. Trimming shortened V by 6 bases and J by 5 bases, and 8 bases separated the two germline ends. The germline V gene has CDR1 DFQATT and CDR2 SNEGSKA (reference sequence). The CDR3 length is 11 residues.

This clone was picked up one time. CDR3 loop: CASSYTGGTTEAFF. The CDR3 DNA reads as TGTGCCAGCAGTTATACAGGGGGCACTACTGAAGCTTTCTTT. V and J are TRBV6-1 and TRBJ1-1; TRBD1 aligns across 9 bases. The germline gives CDR1 MNHNS, CDR2 SASEGT. The CDR3 contains 14 residues. V was clipped by 5 bases and J by 5 bases; unmatched bases: 6.

The rearrangement uses TRBV11-2 and TRBJ2-2; D is possibly TRBD2 (6 bases). Trimming stripped 1 base from V and 0 bases from J, with 12 bases between. CDR3 length: 17 amino acids. Germline CDR1 SGHAT, CDR2 FQNNGV. This CDR3 reads CASSLAGEYANTGELFF. CDR3 sequence (DNA): TGTGCCAGCAGCTTAGCGGGGGAGTACGCGAACACCGGGGAGCTGTTTTTT.

V gene TRBV14 combines with J gene TRBJ1-3; D possibly corresponds to TRBD1 (5 bases). V was shortened by 4 bases and J by 0 bases, with 10 bases between the two germline ends. CDR3 size: 15 residues. Germline V gene lookup returns CDR1 SGHDN and CDR2 FVKESK. CDR3 region: CASSLDSRSGNTIYF. The CDR3 DNA is TGTGCCAGCAGCCTAGACAGCCGCTCTGGAAACACCATATATTTT.

V and J are TRBV18 and TRBJ2-3; the match to TRBD1 covers 10 bases. This CDR3 has 16 amino acids. Looked up from germline, CDR1 is KGHSH and CDR2 is LQKENI. The ends lost 6 bases at V and 3 bases at J; junction bases unmatched: 9. The CDR3 is CASSLVTGGTTDTQYF. The CDR3 DNA sequence: TGTGCCAGCTCCCTCGTGACAGGGGGCACGACAGATACGCAGTATTTT.

The chain carries TRBV5-1 and TRBJ1-2; 11 bases fit TRBD1. CDR3 size: 17 residues. V gave up 2 bases and J gave up 3 bases; unmatched junction bases: 9. Germline assignment: CDR1 SGHRS and CDR2 YFSETQ. The CDR3, as DNA: TGCGCCAGCAGCTTCGGTGGGGGACAGGGGGATTACTATGGCTACACCTTC. Translating it yields CASSFGGGQGDYYGYTF.

The chain couples TRBV10-3 to TRBJ1-5, with 7 nucleotides matching TRBD1. Germline CDR1 is ENHRY and CDR2 is SYGVKD. The CDR3 spans 17 residues. V lost 0 bases, J lost 3 bases, and 8 bases stayed unmatched. The CDR3 spells CAISESRGGDDNQPQHF. In nucleotides, the CDR3 is TGTGCCATCAGTGAGTCGAGAGGGGGCGATGACAATCAGCCCCAGCATTTT.

The chain couples TRBV7-2 to TRBJ2-2; 9 bases map to TRBD1. This CDR3 spans 17 amino acids. Germline lookup yields CDR1 SGHTA and CDR2 FQGNSA. The V gene end was trimmed by 5 bases and the J gene end by 5 bases; junction bases not matched to a gene: 12. The CDR3, as DNA: TGTGCCAGCAGCCCATTCATCGGGACAGGGAATACCGGGGAGCTGTTTTTT. Encoded protein: CASSPFIGTGNTGELFF.

The chain joins TRBV27 to TRBJ2-6; 8 bases map to TRBD1. The J segment lost 1 base and the V segment lost 9 bases, leaving 14 bases of the junction unmatched. The CDR3 is made up of 18 amino acids. Germline V gene data show CDR1 as MNHEY and CDR2 as SMNVEV (reference sequence). CDR3 protein: CASSSRGRPDSGANVLTF. CDR3 coding DNA: TGTGCCAGTAGTAGCAGGGGGCGACCGGATTCTGGGGCCAACGTCCTGACTTTC.

In this sample, this clone turned up a few times. The J gene is TRBJ1-5, the V gene TRBV11-2; D is unclear. The CDR3 loop spans 13 amino acids. CDR1 and CDR2 from the germline V gene are SGHAT and FQNNGV. Trimming removed 5 bases at V and 2 bases at J, with 7 bases between. The CDR3, as DNA: TGTGCCAGCAGCCGCGAGGGCAATCAGCCCCAGCATTTT. Its protein product is CASSREGNQPQHF.

The rearrangement joins TRBV7-3 to TRBJ2-2, with 12 bases aligning to TRBD2. With V trimmed by 0 bases and J by 4 bases, 3 bases remained unmatched. The germline V gene has CDR1 SGHTA and CDR2 FQGTGA. The CDR3 runs to 17 residues. CDR3: CASSLTTSGRGTGELFF. CDR3 in DNA: TGTGCCAGCAGCTTAACGACTAGCGGGAGAGGCACCGGGGAGCTGTTTTTT. The whole variable domain, remainder taken from reference TRBV7-3 and TRBJ2-2, is GAGVSQTPSNKVTEKGKYVELRCDPISGHTALYWYRQSLGQGPEFLIYFQGTGAADDSGLPNDRFFAVRPEGSVSTLKIQRTERGDSAVYLCASSLTTSGRGTGELFFGEGSRLTVL.

The chain recombines TRBV25-1 with TRBJ2-3; D uncertain. Germline-derived CDR1 and CDR2 are MGHDK and SYGVNS. V was cut by 4 bases and J by 2 bases, with 13 bases left in between. The CDR3 is 15 amino acids. This CDR3 is CASSAVRSLTDTQYF. The DNA for the CDR3 is TGTGCCAGCAGTGCCGTAAGATCCCTCACAGATACGCAGTATTTT.

The J gene is TRBJ1-1, the V gene TRBV19; maybe TRBD1 (5 bases). Trimming shortened V by 4 bases and J by 1 base, and 16 bases separated the two germline ends. This CDR3 has 16 residues. Germline V gives CDR1 LNHDA, CDR2 SQIVND (reference sequence). In DNA form, the CDR3 reads TGTGCCAGTAGTAGGGGCCTCTCTGCGAAGAACACTGAAGCTTTCTTT. Translating gives CASSRGLSAKNTEAFF.

Of note for this clone: This CDR3 is also generated by other DNA sequences in the sample. This CDR3 is CSVDTGSTDTQYF. The CDR3 nucleotides are TGCAGCGTTGATACCGGGTCCACAGATACGCAGTATTTT. J is TRBJ2-3 and V is TRBV29-1; D is undetermined. The CDR3 spans 13 residues. The V and J ends lost 3 bases and 2 bases respectively, with 9 bases between them. Germline V gives CDR1 SQVTM, CDR2 ANQGSEA.

This chain joins TRBV4-2 and TRBJ2-3; 11 nucleotides line up with TRBD2. V was pared by 1 base and J by 3 bases, with 9 bases of the junction left unmatched. Germline loops: CDR1 LGHNA, CDR2 YNFKEQ. This CDR3 is built from 18 residues. CDR3 bases: TGTGCCAGCAGCCAAGTGGTAACTAGCGGGAGTAGGACAGATACGCAGTATTTT. Protein: CASSQVVTSGSRTDTQYF.

In DNA form, the CDR3 reads TGTGCCAGCAGTAAACTCCAGACAGAGCAGAAGACGCTAAGGATCGGCAATGAGCAGTTCTTC. Translated: CASSKLQTEQKTLRIGNEQFF. The genes are TRBV27 and TRBJ2-1; D is perhaps TRBD1 (5 bases). The CDR3 has 21 amino acids. Germline values: CDR1 MNHEY, CDR2 SMNVEV (reference sequence). V lost 5 bases, J lost 6 bases, and 35 bases lay in between.

The chain recombines TRBV5-6 with TRBJ2-2, with 11 bases matching TRBD2. This CDR3 is 16 amino acids long. CDR1 is SGHDT and CDR2 is YYEEEE in the germline V gene. Losses at the gene ends were 4 bases for V and 6 bases for J; bases not matched to a gene: 8. CDR3 amino acids: CASSPNSGRAAGELFF. The CDR3 DNA reads TGTGCCAGCAGCCCGAATAGCGGGAGGGCCGCCGGGGAGCTGTTTTTT.

The chain carries TRBV18 and TRBJ1-2; D is undetermined. CDR3 length: 14 amino acids. The V gene's germline CDR1 is KGHSH and CDR2 LQKENI. Trimming left V 6 bases short and J 2 bases short, with 13 bases between. CDR3 in amino acids: CASSTTAGNYGYTF. The CDR3 region has the DNA TGTGCCAGCTCGACCACGGCGGGAAACTATGGCTACACCTTC. Looking up the rest from reference TRBV18 and TRBJ1-2 gives the full variable domain: NAGVMQNPRHLVRRRGQEARLRCSPMKGHSHVYWYRQLPEEGLKFMVYLQKENIIDESGMPKERFSAEFPKEGPSILRIQQVVRGDSAAYFCASSTTAGNYGYTFGSGTRLTVV.

The chain uses TRBV9 and TRBJ1-3, with a possible D match to TRBD1 (5 bases). CDR3 length: 15 residues. The germline V gene has CDR1 SGDLS and CDR2 YYNGEE. V gave up 0 bases and J gave up 7 bases, with 14 bases separating them. The CDR3 here is CASSVVPTGPNTIYF. CDR3 bases: TGTGCCAGCAGCGTAGTTCCCACAGGACCTAACACCATATATTTT.

The chain joins TRBV28 to TRBJ2-4; 8 bases agree with TRBD2. Germline CDR1 MDHEN, CDR2 SYDVKM. This CDR3 region has 15 residues. V lost 6 bases to trimming and J lost 9 bases; unmatched junction nucleotides: 13. CDR3 nucleotides: TGTGCCAGCAGCCCCGGCGGGGGGCGATTTGGCATTCAGTACTTC. Its protein product is CASSPGGGRFGIQYF.

Only a few counts were recorded for this clone. V usage is TRBV7-9 and J usage is TRBJ2-7; D gene unclear. V was clipped by 5 bases and J by 3 bases, with 5 bases between them. This CDR3 spans 11 amino acids. CDR1 and CDR2 (germline): SEHNR, FQNEAQ (reference sequence). CDR3 region: CASSLFYEQYF. CDR3 coding DNA: TGTGCCAGCAGCCTCTTCTACGAGCAGTACTTC.